This T cell receptor (beta chain) originates from a study of lung T cells in sarcoidosis with Löfgren's syndrome. The overall study: Bronchoalveolar lavage fluid in sarcoidosis accumulates CD4+ T cells. Findings and limits, study-wide: Sarcoidosis antigen recognition was only suggested, antigen unidentified. Multiple Löfgren's syndrome patients reportedly shared TRAV12-1 and TRBV2 CDR3 motifs, suggesting public CD4+ TCRs.

This clonotype was counted many times. The antigen is unknown. TCRdb called the reads again in MiXCR, with one record for every CDR3 protein. The data hold some 65,000 distinct CDR3 sequences, with 21% observed a single time. The germline V gene has CDR1 MNHEY and CDR2 SMNVEV (reference sequence). The CDR3 has 17 residues. Trimming stripped 6 bases from V and 3 bases from J, with 23 bases between. The clonotype was recovered from a human donor with sarcoidosis (Löfgren's syndrome or another form), or a control subject (not recorded which). The chain recombines TRBV27 with TRBJ1-2; D perhaps matches TRBD1 (5 bases). Sequencing used CD4+ T cells from PBMCs. The DNA for the CDR3 is TGTGCCAGCAGGCCATTTACGGGACCGAGGAGGCACTATGGCTACACCTTC. This codes for CASRPFTGPRRHYGYTF.